A selection of T cell receptor beta chains follows, all from one sample in a study of T cells after yellow fever vaccination. MiXCR was run by TCRdb on the 5' RACE reads, yielding one entry per CDR3 protein. Here the sample spans 65,000 to 70,000 distinct CDR3 sequences, 4.5% to 7.5% being singletons. This specimen consisted of CD4+ T cells sorted from PBMCs, obtained less than 16 days after the first yellow fever vaccination. The receptor set was obtained from a man aged 18 to 29 who received the YFV17D yellow fever vaccine. The CDR3 runs from the conserved cysteine through the conserved F or W. A D gene is named only where the DNA matches it firmly. Clone size is not always given. Where it is, it says once, few, many or a class for expanded clones.

many | TRBJ1-6 | TRBV20-1 | - | CSASRPPFLTGGYSPLHF | TGCAGTGCTAGCAGACCCCCCTTTTTGACCGGGGGCTATTCACCCCTCCACTTT
many | TRBJ1-4 | TRBV5-1 | - | CASSLDRRTSLPEKLFF | TGCGCCAGCAGCTTAGACCGCAGGACCAGTTTACCAGAAAAACTGTTTTTT
many | TRBJ2-1 | TRBV11-2 | - | CASRSLLNEQFF | TGTGCCAGCCGTTCTTTGCTCAATGAGCAGTTCTTC
many | TRBJ2-5 | TRBV27 | - | CASSLRTGLETQYF | TGTGCCAGCAGTCTACGAACAGGGTTAGAGACCCAGTACTTC
many | TRBJ2-2 | TRBV7-9 | - | CASSLLPGRPTTGELFF | TGTGCCAGCAGCTTACTACCGGGCCGTCCGACCACCGGGGAGCTGTTTTTT
many | TRBJ1-2 | TRBV5-1 | - | CASSLEVGADSGYTF | TGCGCCAGCAGCTTGGAGGTGGGAGCGGATAGTGGCTACACCTTC
many | TRBJ2-5 | TRBV7-2 | TRBD2 | CASSRTSGGRETQYF | TGTGCCAGCAGCCGGACTAGCGGGGGGCGGGAGACCCAGTACTTC
many | TRBJ1-2 | TRBV20-1 | - | CSARDLGENGYTF | TGCAGTGCTAGAGATCTGGGTGAGAATGGCTACACCTTC
many | TRBJ2-1 | TRBV4-1 | - | CASSQTRSDEQFF | TGCGCCAGCAGCCAGACGAGATCGGATGAGCAGTTCTTC
many | TRBJ1-5 | TRBV7-2 | TRBD1 | CASSLGGTGVSNQPQHF | TGTGCCAGCAGCTTAGGGGGGACAGGGGTGAGCAATCAGCCCCAGCATTTT
many | TRBJ1-2 | TRBV27 | TRBD1 | CASSFEGAGGYTF | TGTGCCAGCAGTTTTGAGGGGGCAGGTGGCTACACCTTC
many | TRBJ2-1 | TRBV5-1 | - | CASSLQTTPRGEQFF | TGCGCCAGCAGCTTGCAGACAACCCCTCGGGGTGAGCAGTTCTTC
many | TRBJ1-1 | TRBV5-6 | - | CASSLYGGMNTEAFF | TGTGCCAGCAGCTTGTATGGGGGAATGAACACTGAAGCTTTCTTT
many | TRBJ1-6 | TRBV6-5 | - | CASSYLVIKSYNSPLHF | TGTGCCAGCAGTTACCTGGTTATTAAGTCCTATAATTCACCCCTCCACTTT
many | TRBJ2-7 | TRBV6-5 | TRBD1 | CASSPRQGVNEQYF | TGTGCCAGCAGTCCACGACAGGGGGTAAACGAGCAGTACTTC
many | TRBJ2-6 | TRBV29-1 | TRBD2 | CSVGTSGAGSGANVLTF | TGCAGCGTGGGGACTAGCGGGGCCGGGTCTGGGGCCAACGTCCTGACTTTC
many | TRBJ2-1 | TRBV7-9 | - | CASSFFQEQFF | TGTGCCAGCAGCTTCTTCCAAGAGCAGTTCTTC
many | TRBJ1-1 | TRBV7-2 | - | CASSFRPWLRAEAFF | TGTGCCAGCAGCTTTCGGCCTTGGCTGAGAGCTGAAGCTTTCTTT
many | TRBJ2-7 | TRBV6-5 | TRBD1 | CASSYGTGAYEQYF | TGTGCCAGCAGTTACGGGACAGGAGCCTACGAGCAGTACTTC
many | TRBJ2-1 | TRBV5-1 | TRBD2 | CASSSQAGGIDEQFF | TGCGCCAGCTCCTCCCAGGCGGGGGGAATAGATGAGCAGTTCTTC
many | TRBJ2-3 | TRBV10-3 | - | CAISSQELSTDTQYF | TGTGCCATCTCGAGTCAGGAGCTTAGCACAGATACGCAGTATTTT
many | TRBJ2-5 | TRBV20-1 | - | CSARGGEETQYF | TGCAGTGCTAGGGGGGGCGAAGAGACCCAGTACTTC
many | TRBJ1-2 | TRBV5-1 | - | CASSLAGPGTSGGYTF | TGCGCCAGCAGCTTGGCGGGCCCGGGGACTTCGGGAGGCTACACCTTC
many | TRBJ2-3 | TRBV12-5 | - | CASGLVGGDTQYF | TGTGCTAGTGGTTTGGTAGGGGGAGATACGCAGTATTTT
many | TRBJ1-5 | TRBV7-8 | TRBD1 | CASSQDRGEQPQHF | TGTGCCAGCAGCCAGGACAGGGGAGAACAGCCCCAGCATTTT
medium-sized | TRBJ2-1 | TRBV12-3/TRBV12-4 | - | CASSPPRASPNNEQFF | TGTGCCAGCAGTCCCCCCAGGGCTAGCCCTAACAATGAGCAGTTCTTC
many | TRBJ1-6 | TRBV20-1 | - | CSAPSGAIYNSPLHF | TGCAGTGCCCCCTCGGGAGCCATATATAATTCACCCCTCCACTTT
many | TRBJ1-1 | TRBV11-1 | TRBD1 | CASSLTPGRTGWSTEAFF | TGTGCCAGCAGCCTCACTCCGGGGCGGACAGGTTGGAGCACTGAAGCTTTCTTT
many | TRBJ2-2 | TRBV28 | TRBD1 | CASSSQLRDREISRELFF | TGTGCCAGCAGCTCACAGCTCCGGGACAGGGAAATCAGCAGGGAGCTGTTTTTT
many | TRBJ2-1 | TRBV7-8 | - | CASSLRQASYNEQFF | TGTGCCAGCAGCTTAAGACAGGCCTCCTACAATGAGCAGTTCTTC
many | TRBJ2-4 | TRBV3-1 | TRBD1 | CASSRDSLNIQYF | TGTGCCAGCAGTCGGGACAGCTTAAACATTCAGTACTTC
- | TRBJ1-4 | TRBV5-5 | - | CAGSWGSGKLFF | TGTGCCGGCAGCTGGGGATCCGGAAAACTGTTTTTT
many | TRBJ2-4 | TRBV7-9 | TRBD1 | CASSPSGLGQGKRAKNIQYF | TGTGCCAGCAGCCCCTCGGGGCTGGGACAGGGAAAAAGAGCCAAAAACATTCAGTACTTC